Below, 26 T cell receptor beta chains from the same sample are listed, as sequenced in a study of T cell clonotyping in hematopoietic cell transplantation. TCRdb keeps only in-frame clones here, not all; method: immunoSEQ multiplex PCR. In the table there are more than 40,000 clones, 85% of which are singletons. As to time point: recipient sample about 28 days before transplant, after cytoreduction. The input for sequencing was peripheral blood mononuclear cells, taken before stem cell transplant. Every receptor here comes from a man aged 60 to 69 with acute myeloid leukemia. Some clones in this sample may be carry-over from other donors' samples.

This clone was seen more than once but under ten times. The chain carries TRBV7-2 and TRBJ2-7; no reliable D call. CDR3 size: 11 residues. V was shortened by 2 bases and J by 3 bases, with 2 bases between the two germline ends. Germline CDR1 is SGHTA and CDR2 is FQGNSA. CDR3 nucleotides: TGTGCCAGCAGCTTACGCTACGAGCAGTACTTC. Amino acid sequence: CASSLRYEQYF.

This chain joins TRBV15 and TRBJ2-5; possibly TRBD1 for D (5 bases). This CDR3 has 16 residues. In germline, CDR1 is LNHNV, CDR2 YYDKDF (reference sequence). V lost 3 bases and J lost 2, with 16 bases in between. The CDR3 loop reads CATSSAPWGTQETQYF. The CDR3 DNA is TGTGCCACCAGCAGCGCACCCTGGGGCACACAAGAGACCCAGTACTTC.

The chain carries TRBV7-2 and TRBJ2-7; perhaps TRBD1 as D (5 bases). The CDR3 is 16 amino acids. Germline values: CDR1 SGHTA, CDR2 FQGNSA. V gave up 1 base and J gave up 5 bases, with 18 bases separating them. The CDR3 coding sequence is TGTGCCAGCAGCTTAGGTTTGTTGCAGGGCCCCCACGAGCAGTACTTC. Amino acids: CASSLGLLQGPHEQYF.

The rearrangement links TRBV5-1 to TRBJ2-7; D possibly uses TRBD1 or TRBD2 (5 bases each). CDR3 length equals 16 residues. V dropped 4 bases and J dropped 0 bases, with 17 bases sitting between them. The germline gives CDR1 SGHRS, CDR2 YFSETQ. The CDR3 nucleotides read TGCGCCAGCAGCCTCCCCGGGACGGGGAGCTCCTACGAGCAGTACTTC. Translation gives CASSLPGTGSSYEQYF. Supplemented by reference TRBV5-1 and TRBJ2-7, the full variable domain reads KAGVTQTPRYLIKTRGQQVTLSCSPISGHRSVSWYQQTPGQGLQFLFEYFSETQRNKGNFPGRFSGRQFSNSRSEMNVSTLELGDSALYLCASSLPGTGSSYEQYFGPGTRLTVT.

V is TRBV28 and J is TRBJ1-6; D remains ambiguous. Germline CDR1 MDHEN, CDR2 SYDVKM. Trimming removed 8 bases from V and 7 bases from J, with 15 bases in between. The CDR3 sequence is 14 residues long. The CDR3, as DNA: TGTGCCAGCGGACTCCGGCAGCCCAATTCACCCCTCCACTTT. Encoded protein: CASGLRQPNSPLHF.

The chain links TRBV9 to TRBJ1-1; D possibly corresponds to TRBD1 (5 bases). Germline V gene data show CDR1 as SGDLS and CDR2 as YYNGEE. The CDR3 runs to 15 residues. Between the trimmed V and J ends, which lost 4 bases and 0 bases, there was a span of 13 bases. CDR3 bases: TGTGCCAGCAGCCCACCAGACAGCATGAACACTGAAGCTTTCTTT. Amino acid sequence: CASSPPDSMNTEAFF.

In its sample, this clone was seen a few times. This rearrangement joins TRBV5-1 to TRBJ1-2, with a weak D call TRBD1 (5 bases). This CDR3 has 14 residues. CDR1 and CDR2 from the germline V gene are SGHRS and YFSETQ. V lost 0 bases to trimming and J lost 6 bases, with 12 bases between them. CDR3 coding DNA: TGCGCCAGCAGCTTGGGGCGGGGACTTAATGGCTACACCTTC. It translates to CASSLGRGLNGYTF. The variable domain in full, completed from reference TRBV5-1 and TRBJ1-2, reads KAGVTQTPRYLIKTRGQQVTLSCSPISGHRSVSWYQQTPGQGLQFLFEYFSETQRNKGNFPGRFSGRQFSNSRSEMNVSTLELGDSALYLCASSLGRGLNGYTFGSGTRLTVV.

In DNA form, the CDR3 reads TGTGCCAGCAGCCCGGACACATTCAACACCGGGGAGCTGTTTTTT. It is translated as CASSPDTFNTGELFF. This rearrangement joins TRBV7-2 to TRBJ2-2; TRBD1 might be the D (5 bases). The CDR3 loop spans 15 amino acids. CDR1 is SGHTA and CDR2 is FQGNSA in the germline V gene. Deletions cut 5 bases from V and 2 bases from J, with 12 bases between.

The CDR3 DNA reads TGTGCCAGCAGCCGACAGGGACCCTCCGGGGCCAACGTCCTGACTTTC. Protein: CASSRQGPSGANVLTF. V usage is TRBV11-3 and J usage is TRBJ2-6; 7 bases are shared with TRBD1. V lost 5 bases and J lost 4; bases outside the gene matches: 8. This CDR3 comprises 16 residues. In germline, CDR1 is SGHNT, CDR2 YENEEA. Full variable domain (outside the CDR3, taken from reference TRBV11-3 and TRBJ2-6): EAGVVQSPRYKIIEKKQPVAFWCNPISGHNTLYWYLQNLGQGPELLIRYENEEAVDDSQLPKDRFSAERLKGVDSTLKIQPAELGDSAVYLCASSRQGPSGANVLTFGAGSRLTVL.

The V and J genes are TRBV12-5 and TRBJ2-1; tentative D call: TRBD1 (5 bases). The germline V and J ends were trimmed by 11 bases and 8 bases, with 19 bases remaining between them. CDR1 LGHNT and CDR2 FRNRAP come from the germline V gene. The CDR3 is 13 residues long. CDR3 sequence: CAGKKWGIDEQFF. In DNA, the CDR3 is TGTGCTGGCAAAAAATGGGGCATAGATGAGCAGTTCTTC.

This chain connects TRBV28 to TRBJ1-6; D unclear. CDR3 length: 12 amino acids. Trimming removed 5 bases at V and 10 bases at J, with 9 bases between. Germline-derived CDR1 and CDR2 are MDHEN and SYDVKM. CDR3 DNA: TGTGCCAGCAGTGACCTCGGGTCACCCCTCCACTTT. Protein sequence: CASSDLGSPLHF.

V is TRBV30 and J is TRBJ1-5, with D possibly being TRBD1 (5 bases). The CDR3 sequence is 13 residues long. Looked up from germline, CDR1 is GTSNPN and CDR2 is SVGIG (reference sequence). V lost 4 bases to trimming and J lost 6 bases, with 13 bases between them. This chain's CDR3 is CAWTGSGGQPQHF. The CDR3 bases are TGTGCCTGGACCGGAAGCGGGGGTCAGCCCCAGCATTTT.

This clone was seen a few times. This chain connects TRBV18 to TRBJ1-1, with 12 bases identical to TRBD1. V lost 10 bases and J lost 5; bases outside the gene matches: 11. The germline CDR1 and CDR2 sequences are KGHSH and LQKENI. This CDR3 has 15 amino acids. The CDR3 nucleotides read TGTGCCACCAAATTCGGGACAGGGGGCGGAACTGAAGCTTTCTTT. This sequence encodes CATKFGTGGGTEAFF.

This chain joins TRBV19 and TRBJ1-1; 8 bases are a match to TRBD1. Germline V gene sequence: CDR1 LNHDA, CDR2 SQIVND (reference sequence). Trimming took 9 bases from V and 1 from J; bases not matched to a gene: 7. The CDR3 consists of 14 residues. This chain's CDR3 is CASTQGATNTEAFF. CDR3 DNA: TGTGCCAGCACCCAGGGGGCGACGAACACTGAAGCTTTCTTT.

The rearrangement joins TRBV5-8 to TRBJ2-7; D may correspond to TRBD1 or TRBD2 (5 bases each). Germline assignment: CDR1 SGHTS and CDR2 YDEGEE. Trimming removed 0 bases at V and 6 bases at J, with 7 bases between. The CDR3 consists of 12 residues. The CDR3 region is CASSLAGTEQYF. The CDR3 DNA is TGTGCCAGCAGCTTGGCAGGGACCGAGCAGTACTTC.

The chain recombines TRBV7-2 with TRBJ2-7; 14 positions match TRBD2. Trimming at V came to 1 base and at J to 7 bases, leaving 12 bases not matched to a gene. The CDR3 totals 18 residues. Germline V lookup: CDR1 SGHTA, CDR2 FQGNSA. DNA for the CDR3: TGTGCCAGCAGCTTAGGAGGGACTAGCGGGGGACCCCTGGGAGAGCAGTACTTC. Amino acids: CASSLGGTSGGPLGEQYF.

The CDR3 DNA follows: TGTGCCAGCAGCCAAACCCCAGCGGTGTTCTATGGCTACACCTTC. It is translated as CASSQTPAVFYGYTF. V gene TRBV28 combines with J gene TRBJ1-2, with no clear D. Trimming stripped 6 bases from V and 4 bases from J, with 18 bases between. Germline V gene lookup returns CDR1 MDHEN and CDR2 SYDVKM. CDR3 size: 15 residues.

The rearrangement uses TRBV9 and TRBJ2-1; D gene uncertain. Germline assignment: CDR1 SGDLS and CDR2 YYNGEE. The CDR3 extends over 12 amino acids. V was pared by 0 bases and J by 3 bases, with 1 base between. The CDR3 DNA reads as TGTGCCAGCAGCGTAGTCTACAATGAGCAGTTCTTC. This gives the protein CASSVVYNEQFF.

The V call is TRBV12-2, the J call TRBJ2-7; whether TRBD1, the table's D call, matches the DNA was not checked. TRBV12-2 is a known pseudogene. This CDR3 has 13 residues. The CDR3: CASRSPTGAEQYF. The CDR3 region has the DNA TGTGCAAGTCGCTCGCCCACAGGTGCCGAGCAGTACTTC.

This chain uses TRBV7-9 with TRBJ2-7; D possibly corresponds to TRBD1 (5 bases). Per germline, CDR1 SEHNR and CDR2 FQNEAQ (reference sequence). The CDR3 extends over 15 amino acids. V was shortened by 5 bases and J by 1 base, with 15 bases between the two germline ends. In DNA form, the CDR3 reads TGTGCCAGCAGCCGGACATCTTTTACATCCTACGAGCAGTACTTC. Translated, it gives CASSRTSFTSYEQYF. The entire variable domain, with the rest obtained from reference TRBV7-9 and TRBJ2-7, is as follows: DTGVSQNPRHKITKRGQNVTFRCDPISEHNRLYWYRQTLGQGPEFLTYFQNEAQLEKSRLLSDRFSAERPKGSFSTLEIQRTEQGDSAMYLCASSRTSFTSYEQYFGPGTRLTVT.

CDR3 loop: CASSTSGVQETQYF. DNA of the CDR3: TGCGCCAGCAGTACCTCGGGGGTTCAAGAGACCCAGTACTTC. J is TRBJ2-5 and V is TRBV4-1; D might be TRBD2 (6 bases). CDR3 size: 14 residues. Between the trimmed V and J ends, which lost 6 bases and 2 bases, there was a span of 13 bases. Looked up from germline, CDR1 is MGHRA and CDR2 is YSYEKL.

V usage is TRBV2 and J usage is TRBJ2-7; the D gene could be TRBD1 or TRBD2 (5 bases each). The ends were cut back, 9 bases at V and 5 bases at J, with 11 bases in the middle. CDR3 length: 11 residues. In germline, CDR1 is SNHLY, CDR2 FYNNEI. CDR3 bases: TGTGCCAGAGGGACGGTCAACGAGCAGTACTTC. This codes for CARGTVNEQYF.

This clone has just one count. CDR3 sequence: CASSRQGPYEQYF. The CDR3 region has the DNA TGTGCCAGCAGCCGACAGGGGCCCTACGAGCAGTACTTC. The gene calls are TRBV7-9 and TRBJ2-7; the match to TRBD1 covers 8 bases. V lost 5 bases, J lost 2 bases, and 2 bases stayed unmatched. Germline CDR1 and CDR2: SEHNR and FQNEAQ (reference sequence). This CDR3 comprises 13 residues.

The count of this clone is one. A read error may account for a junction end that differs from germline. The chain couples TRBV5-6 to TRBJ1-2; 8 nucleotides line up with TRBD1. The germline V gene has CDR1 SGHDT and CDR2 YYEEEE. This CDR3 contains 15 residues. The CDR3 nucleotides are TGTGCAAGCAGTGAGGGAGACAGGGGCATATATGGCTACACCTTC. This codes for CASSEGDRGIYGYTF. The variable domain in full, with the rest retrieved from reference TRBV5-6 and TRBJ1-2, is DAGVTQSPTHLIKTRGQQVTLRCSPKSGHDTVSWYQQALGQGPQFIFQYYEEEERQRGNFPDRFSGHQFPNYSSELNVNALLLGDSALYLCASSEGDRGIYGYTFGSGTRLTVV.

The rearrangement links TRBV5-4 to TRBJ1-1, with D uncertain. CDR3 length: 14 amino acids. Looked up from germline, CDR1 is SGHNT and CDR2 is YYREEE (reference sequence). Between the trimmed V and J ends, which lost 4 bases and 0 bases, there was a span of 10 bases. CDR3 DNA: TGTGCCAGCAGCCCCGCGATTATGAACACTGAAGCTTTCTTT. Translating gives CASSPAIMNTEAFF.

This clone was recorded once. The rearrangement links TRBV6-5 to TRBJ1-2; 10 bases align to TRBD1. The V and J ends lost 2 bases and 6 bases, in that order; junction bases with no gene match: 9. The CDR3 runs to 16 residues. Looked up from germline, CDR1 is MNHEY and CDR2 is SVGAGI. CDR3 loop: CASSYLGGTGANGYTF. DNA for the CDR3: TGTGCCAGCAGTTACCTGGGGGGGACAGGGGCCAATGGCTACACCTTC.